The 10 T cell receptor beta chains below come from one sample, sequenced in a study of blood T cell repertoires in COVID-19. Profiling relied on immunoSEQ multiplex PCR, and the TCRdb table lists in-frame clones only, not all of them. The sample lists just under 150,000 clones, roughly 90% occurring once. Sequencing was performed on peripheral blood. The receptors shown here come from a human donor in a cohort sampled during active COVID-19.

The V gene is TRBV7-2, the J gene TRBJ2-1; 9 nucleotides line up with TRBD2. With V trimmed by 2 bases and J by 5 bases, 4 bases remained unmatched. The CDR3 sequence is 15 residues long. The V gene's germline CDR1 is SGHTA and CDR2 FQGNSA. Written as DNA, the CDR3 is TGTGCCAGCAGCTTAACGGGACTAGCTCACAATGAGCAGTTCTTC. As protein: CASSLTGLAHNEQFF.

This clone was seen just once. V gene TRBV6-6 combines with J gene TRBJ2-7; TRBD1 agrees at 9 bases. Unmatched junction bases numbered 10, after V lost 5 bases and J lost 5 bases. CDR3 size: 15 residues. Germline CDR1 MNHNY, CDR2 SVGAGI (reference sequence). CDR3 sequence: CASSRTGGHLDEQYF. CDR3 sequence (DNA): TGTGCCAGCAGTCGCACAGGGGGCCACTTGGACGAGCAGTACTTC.

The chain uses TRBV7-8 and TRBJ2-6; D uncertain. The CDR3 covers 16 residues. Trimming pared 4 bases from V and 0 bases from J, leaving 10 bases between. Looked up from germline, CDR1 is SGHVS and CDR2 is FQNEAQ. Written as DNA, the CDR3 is TGTGCCAGCAGCTCACCGGGTCGCTCTGGGGCCAACGTCCTGACTTTC. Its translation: CASSSPGRSGANVLTF.

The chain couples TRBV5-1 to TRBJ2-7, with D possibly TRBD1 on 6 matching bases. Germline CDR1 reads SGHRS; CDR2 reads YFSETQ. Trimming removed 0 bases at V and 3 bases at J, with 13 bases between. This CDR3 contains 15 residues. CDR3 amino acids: CASSLGPGEGYEQYF. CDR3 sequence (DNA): TGCGCCAGCAGCTTGGGCCCAGGGGAAGGCTACGAGCAGTACTTC.

The CDR3 bases are TGTGCCAGCAGTTTATTCTCGGCAGGGGGCAATCAGCCCCAGCATTTT. It translates to CASSLFSAGGNQPQHF. The chain joins TRBV27 to TRBJ1-5; possible D gene TRBD1, 6 bases. V shed 1 base and J shed 2 bases, with 12 bases lying between them. CDR3 length equals 16 residues. The germline V gene has CDR1 MNHEY and CDR2 SMNVEV (reference sequence).

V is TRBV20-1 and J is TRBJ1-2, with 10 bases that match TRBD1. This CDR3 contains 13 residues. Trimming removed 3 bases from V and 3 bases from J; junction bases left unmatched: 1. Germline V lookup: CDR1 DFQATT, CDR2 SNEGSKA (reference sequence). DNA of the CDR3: TGCAGTGCTAGTGGGACAGGGGACTATGGCTACACCTTC. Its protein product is CSASGTGDYGYTF.

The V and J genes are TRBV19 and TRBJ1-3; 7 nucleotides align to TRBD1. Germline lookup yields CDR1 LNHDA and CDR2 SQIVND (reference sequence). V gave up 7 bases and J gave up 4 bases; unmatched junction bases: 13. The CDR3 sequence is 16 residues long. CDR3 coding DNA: TGTGCCAGTATCCCTAACAGGGGAGCGATCGGAAACACCATATATTTT. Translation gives CASIPNRGAIGNTIYF. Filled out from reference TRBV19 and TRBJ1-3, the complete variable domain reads DGGITQSPKYLFRKEGQNVTLSCEQNLNHDAMYWYRQDPGQGLRLIYYSQIVNDFQKGDIAEGYSVSREKKESFPLTVTSAQKNPTAFYLCASIPNRGAIGNTIYFGEGSWLTVV.

The CDR3 DNA reads as TGTGCCAGCAGTGAAGGGACAGGGGGACCTAACTATGGCTACACCTTC. This gives the protein CASSEGTGGPNYGYTF. The chain carries TRBV2 and TRBJ1-2, with 10 bases identical to TRBD1. The V and J ends lost 1 base and 0 bases, in that order; junction bases with no gene match: 2. This CDR3 is 16 amino acids long. Looked up from germline, CDR1 is SNHLY and CDR2 is FYNNEI. The variable domain in full, with the rest retrieved from reference TRBV2 and TRBJ1-2, is EPEVTQTPSHQVTQMGQEVILRCVPISNHLYFYWYRQILGQKVEFLVSFYNNEISEKSEIFDDQFSVERPDGSNFTLKIRSTKLEDSAMYFCASSEGTGGPNYGYTFGSGTRLTVV.

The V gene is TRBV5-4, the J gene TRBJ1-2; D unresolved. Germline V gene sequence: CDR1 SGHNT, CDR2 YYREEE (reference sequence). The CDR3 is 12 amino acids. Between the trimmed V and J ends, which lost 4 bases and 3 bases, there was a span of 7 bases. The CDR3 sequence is CASSETYYGYTF. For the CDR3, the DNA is TGTGCCAGCAGCGAGACTTACTATGGCTACACCTTC.

The CDR3 sequence is CASSYQARRNGYTF. Here the CDR3 DNA reads TGTGCCAGCAGTTACCAGGCCCGCAGGAATGGCTACACCTTC. The V gene is TRBV6-2 or TRBV6-3, the J gene TRBJ1-2; D is ambiguous. Germline V gene data show CDR1 as MNHEY and CDR2 as SVGEGT. The CDR3 has 14 residues. V dropped 2 bases and J dropped 6 bases, with 13 bases sitting between them.